This entry lists 13 T cell receptor beta chains sequenced from one sample in a study of cytomegalovirus exposure and HLA in healthy donors. 13 Jbeta primers and 60 Vbeta primers were used for the PCR. Sequencing was performed with immunoSEQ multiplex PCR; in TCRdb, only in-frame clones are kept and a portion is missing. The sample shows 150,000 to 180,000 clones, 65% to 85% of them seen only once. Sequences were obtained from PBMCs. These receptors all stem from a man in his late teens or twenties in good health and CMV-seronegative.

The rearrangement joins TRBV9 to TRBJ1-1; D is uncertain. Trimming removed 0 bases at V and 1 base at J, with 10 bases between. The CDR3 runs 15 residues. CDR1 is SGDLS, CDR2 YYNGEE, per germline. CDR3 sequence (DNA): TGTGCCAGCAGCGTAGGAGTGCCCGCGAACACTGAAGCTTTCTTT. It specifies CASSVGVPANTEAFF.

The chain has TRBV14 and TRBJ2-5; D uncertain. The last part of the DNA fits TRBJ2-7 better; the J call may be wrong. Germline V gives CDR1 SGHDN, CDR2 FVKESK. CDR3 length equals 16 residues. The CDR3 region has the DNA TGTGCCAGCAGCCAAGATCTAATGTTGGGCCCCTACGAGCAGTACTTC. Encoded protein: CASSQDLMLGPYEQYF.

The chain combines TRBV9 with TRBJ2-1; no clear D gene. Germline CDR1 is SGDLS and CDR2 is YYNGEE. The germline V and J ends were trimmed by 4 bases and 2 bases, with 4 bases remaining between them. The CDR3 totals 12 residues. Here the CDR3 DNA reads TGTGCCAGCAGCCTTGCCTACAATGAGCAGTTCTTC. It yields the protein CASSLAYNEQFF.

The chain has TRBV6-5 and TRBJ2-5, with 11 bases fitting TRBD2. The CDR3 totals 14 residues. After removal of 4 bases from V and 4 bases from J, the junction contained 2 bases not matched to a gene. Germline V gene lookup returns CDR1 MNHEY and CDR2 SVGAGI. The CDR3 bases are TGTGCCAGCAGTTTTACTAGCGGGGGAGAGACCCAGTACTTC. This encodes CASSFTSGGETQYF.

J is TRBJ1-2 and V is TRBV14; D perhaps matches TRBD1 (5 bases). Per the germline V gene, CDR1 is SGHDN and CDR2 is FVKESK. The CDR3 consists of 14 residues. Trimming shortened V by 1 base and J by 3 bases, and 9 bases separated the two germline ends. CDR3 DNA: TGTGCCAGCAGCCAAGGAGGCAGGGACTATGGCTACACCTTC. Protein product: CASSQGGRDYGYTF. Together with reference TRBV14 and TRBJ1-2, the CDR3 gives the full variable domain: EAGVTQFPSHSVIEKGQTVTLRCDPISGHDNLYWYRRVMGKEIKFLLHFVKESKQDESGMPNNRFLAERTGGTYSTLKVQPAELEDSGVYFCASSQGGRDYGYTFGSGTRLTVV.

Notes on this clone: The junction shows a germline mismatch at one end, possibly a read error. The chain uses TRBV7-2 and TRBJ2-4, with D possibly TRBD1 on 6 matching bases. This CDR3 spans 14 amino acids. Germline assignment: CDR1 SGHTA and CDR2 FQGNSA. The DNA of the CDR3 is TGTGCCAGCAGCCCCCGGGACACAAAAAACAGTCAGTACTTC. It is translated as CASSPRDTKNSQYF.

The rearrangement joins TRBV10-3 to TRBJ2-7; the match to TRBD1 covers 11 bases. Unmatched junction bases numbered 5, after V lost 5 bases and J lost 5 bases. CDR1 ENHRY and CDR2 SYGVKD come from the germline V gene. There are 14 residues in the CDR3. The CDR3 bases are TGTGCCATCAGTATAGGACAGGGGGCGGACGAGCAGTACTTC. As protein: CAISIGQGADEQYF.

J is TRBJ1-5 and V is TRBV6-1, with D uncertain. The CDR3 spans 14 residues. The V and J ends lost 5 bases and 0 bases respectively, with 8 bases between them. Germline lookup yields CDR1 MNHNS and CDR2 SASEGT. The chain's CDR3 is CASSSRYSNQPQHF. The CDR3 region has the DNA TGTGCCAGCAGTTCCAGGTATAGCAATCAGCCCCAGCATTTT.

The J gene is TRBJ1-1, the V gene TRBV30, with unresolved D. The CDR3 loop spans 13 amino acids. The V end lost 7 bases, the J end lost 4 bases, and 16 bases lay between the germline ends. Germline V gene data show CDR1 as GTSNPN and CDR2 as SVGIG (reference sequence). CDR3 sequence reads: CASGVLESTEAFF. DNA of the CDR3: TGTGCCTCCGGGGTCCTCGAGAGCACTGAAGCTTTCTTT.

The V and J genes are TRBV10-3 and TRBJ2-5; D might be TRBD1 (6 bases). V was trimmed by 10 bases and J by 2 bases, leaving 14 bases between them. CDR1 is ENHRY and CDR2 is SYGVKD in the germline V gene. The CDR3 is 13 residues long. The CDR3 region is CARTGTLQETQYF. CDR3 DNA: TGTGCCAGAACCGGGACACTACAAGAGACCCAGTACTTC.

This chain joins TRBV6-5 and TRBJ1-2; 9 bases are shared with TRBD1. Germline values: CDR1 MNHEY, CDR2 SVGAGI. Germline trimming cut 2 bases from V and 6 bases from J; bases unmatched to any gene: 4. The CDR3 extends over 14 amino acids. CDR3 DNA: TGTGCCAGCAGTTACGTGGGACAGGGCCATGGCTACACCTTC. Its protein product is CASSYVGQGHGYTF.

The sample holds a few counts of this clone. V is TRBV7-2 and J is TRBJ1-1, with D possibly TRBD1 on 5 matching bases. This CDR3 has 14 amino acids. The V end was cut by 5 bases, the J end by 3 bases, with 13 bases between. Germline CDR1 is SGHTA and CDR2 is FQGNSA. CDR3 DNA sequence: TGTGCCAGCAGCCTTACTGGAGGGGACACTGAAGCTTTCTTT. It specifies CASSLTGGDTEAFF.

The chain employs TRBV18 and TRBJ2-4, with a tentative D call TRBD1 (6 bases). Trimming removed 6 bases at V and 8 bases at J, with 14 bases between. Germline V lookup: CDR1 KGHSH, CDR2 LQKENI. CDR3 length: 13 amino acids. The CDR3 DNA is TGTGCCAGCTCGCCAAATTACAGGGACATTCAGTACTTC. Translated, it gives CASSPNYRDIQYF.